This entry lists 17 T cell receptor beta chains sequenced from one sample in a study of blood T cell repertoires in COVID-19. Clones were sequenced by immunoSEQ multiplex PCR, and TCRdb holds only the in-frame ones, with some missing. Among fewer than 150,000 clones listed, about nine tenths were seen once. The specimen sequenced was peripheral blood. These TCRs come from a man aged 50 to 60 with active or convalescent COVID-19.

V is TRBV7-2 and J is TRBJ2-2; 10 positions agree with TRBD2. Germline V gene data show CDR1 as SGHTA and CDR2 as FQGNSA. The CDR3 is made up of 17 amino acids. The V segment lost 6 bases and the J segment 4 bases; nucleotides outside the gene matches: 11. The CDR3 loop reads CASSSVELAGFTGELFF. CDR3 bases: TGTGCCAGCAGTTCCGTGGAACTAGCGGGATTCACCGGGGAGCTGTTTTTT.

The V and J genes are TRBV7-2 and TRBJ2-2; tentatively, D is TRBD1 (6 bases). This CDR3 has 15 residues. Trimming left V 4 bases short and J 4 bases short, with 13 bases between. The germline CDR1 and CDR2 sequences are SGHTA and FQGNSA. CDR3 in DNA: TGTGCCAGCAGCTCGGACAGTCAATCCACCGGGGAGCTGTTTTTT. Amino acids: CASSSDSQSTGELFF.

This clone was recorded only once. The V call is TRBV5-8, the J call TRBJ2-6, with a possible D match to TRBD1 (6 bases). This CDR3 is 20 amino acids long. Germline V CDR1 and CDR2: SGHTS, YDEGEE. V lost 0 bases and J 4 bases, leaving 23 bases between the germline ends. The CDR3, as DNA: TGTGCCAGCAGCTTGGGGGTCCACAAGGGGGTAATGTACGGGGCCAACGTCCTGACTTTC. Translation: CASSLGVHKGVMYGANVLTF.

This chain connects TRBV28 to TRBJ2-7; D ambiguous. This CDR3 has 15 residues. Trimming pared 3 bases from V and 1 base from J, leaving 13 bases between. Germline CDR1 MDHEN, CDR2 SYDVKM. The CDR3 loop reads CASSFGPTPSYEQYF. CDR3 sequence (DNA): TGTGCCAGCAGTTTCGGTCCGACACCTTCCTACGAGCAGTACTTC.

V usage is TRBV7-6 and J usage is TRBJ1-1; the match to TRBD1 covers 8 bases. The CDR3 extends over 14 amino acids. Germline V CDR1 and CDR2: SGHVS, FNYEAQ. After removal of 1 base from V and 5 bases from J, the junction contained 3 bases not matched to a gene. In DNA, the CDR3 is TGTGCCAGCAGCTTAGAGACAGGGGTTACTGAAGCTTTCTTT. This encodes CASSLETGVTEAFF.

This clone has more than one count but fewer than ten. This chain uses TRBV10-1 with TRBJ2-1; D is unresolved. V was trimmed by 10 bases and J by 4 bases, leaving 20 bases between them. Germline V gives CDR1 WNHNN, CDR2 SYGVQD (reference sequence). CDR3 length: 15 residues. CDR3 region: CATRPRRIVYNEQFF. CDR3 DNA: TGCGCCACCCGGCCTCGCAGGATCGTGTACAATGAGCAGTTCTTC.

The V gene is TRBV4-1, the J gene TRBJ2-7, with D perhaps matching TRBD2 (5 bases). The germline gives CDR1 MGHRA, CDR2 YSYEKL. The CDR3 contains 16 residues. The V and J ends lost 1 base and 2 bases respectively, with 15 bases between them. The CDR3 region has the DNA TGCGCCAGCAGCCAAGTGAGCGGCACTCGCCCCTACGAGCAGTACTTC. Translating it yields CASSQVSGTRPYEQYF.

This clone was detected once. Additional DNA sequences in this sample encode the identical CDR3. This chain joins TRBV28 and TRBJ1-5; the D is unclear. Between the trimmed V and J ends, which lost 6 bases and 2 bases, there was a span of 8 bases. The CDR3 loop spans 13 amino acids. Germline V gives CDR1 MDHEN, CDR2 SYDVKM. CDR3 nucleotides: TGTGCCAGCAGATCGGGAGGCAATCAGCCCCAGCATTTT. Translation gives CASRSGGNQPQHF.

This clone was observed a few times. The rearrangement links TRBV28 to TRBJ2-2; the match to TRBD1 covers 11 bases. This CDR3 spans 19 amino acids. The V gene's germline CDR1 is MDHEN and CDR2 SYDVKM. J was trimmed by 7 bases and V by 1 base; bases with no gene match: 14. The CDR3 sequence is CASSLFTLRDRGAGGELFF. CDR3 sequence (DNA): TGTGCCAGCAGTTTATTTACGCTCCGGGACAGGGGGGCCGGCGGGGAGCTGTTTTTT.

In nucleotides, the CDR3 is TGTGCCAGCAGTTACCTAGAGGGTGGGACCGGGGAGCTGTTTTTT. As protein: CASSYLEGGTGELFF. The chain carries TRBV6-6 and TRBJ2-2; D perhaps matches TRBD2 (5 bases). The CDR3 runs to 15 residues. With 2 bases removed from V and 5 bases from J, the gap between germline ends came to 12 bases. The germline CDR1 and CDR2 sequences are MNHNY and SVGAGI (reference sequence).

The chain recombines TRBV12-5 with TRBJ1-2, with 7 bases aligning to TRBD1. V was pared by 11 bases and J by 0 bases, with 6 bases of the junction left unmatched. The germline CDR1 and CDR2 sequences are LGHNT and FRNRAP. The CDR3 is 13 residues long. For the CDR3, the DNA is TGTGCTGGATCTCAGGGGGCTAACTATGGCTACACCTTC. Translation gives CAGSQGANYGYTF.

The J gene is TRBJ2-7, the V gene TRBV2; TRBD2 agrees at 8 bases. The CDR3 contains 16 residues. Germline V gene sequence: CDR1 SNHLY, CDR2 FYNNEI. V shed 1 base and J 1 base; nucleotides not matched to a gene: 6. As DNA, the CDR3 is TGTGCCAGCAGTGAAGTGGCAGCGGGAGTTTCCTACGAGCAGTACTTC. Protein product: CASSEVAAGVSYEQYF. The whole variable domain, remainder taken from reference TRBV2 and TRBJ2-7, is EPEVTQTPSHQVTQMGQEVILRCVPISNHLYFYWYRQILGQKVEFLVSFYNNEISEKSEIFDDQFSVERPDGSNFTLKIRSTKLEDSAMYFCASSEVAAGVSYEQYFGPGTRLTVT.

The chain is built from TRBV14 and TRBJ2-3, with TRBD1 identical over 7 bases. V lost 2 bases, J lost 5 bases, and 19 bases stayed unmatched. This CDR3 has 19 amino acids. Germline lookup yields CDR1 SGHDN and CDR2 FVKESK. The CDR3 reads CASSQTDRARVPPGDTQYF. The CDR3 DNA is TGTGCCAGCAGCCAAACCGACAGGGCGAGGGTTCCTCCCGGAGATACGCAGTATTTT.

This chain links TRBV18 with TRBJ1-5, with 8 bases matching TRBD1. Trimming at V came to 1 base and at J to 2 bases, leaving 4 bases not matched to a gene. The CDR3 runs to 16 residues. The germline V gene has CDR1 KGHSH and CDR2 LQKENI. The CDR3 DNA sequence: TGTGCCAGCTCACCACGACAGGGGATGGGCAATCAGCCCCAGCATTTT. This sequence encodes CASSPRQGMGNQPQHF.

The chain couples TRBV3-1 (or the pseudogene TRBV3-2) to TRBJ2-7; TRBD1 is a possible D gene (5 bases). Trimming removed 1 base at V and 3 bases at J, with 10 bases between. The CDR3 runs to 14 residues. Germline assignment: CDR1 LGHDT and CDR2 YNNKEL (reference sequence). The CDR3 nucleotides read TGTGCCAGCAGCCAAGCGACAGTGGGCTACGAGCAGTACTTC. It is translated as CASSQATVGYEQYF.

The chain links TRBV2 to TRBJ2-7; 10 nucleotides line up with TRBD1. The trim removed 9 bases at V and 2 bases at J, leaving 4 bases unmatched. The CDR3 sequence is 13 residues long. CDR1 is SNHLY, CDR2 FYNNEI, per germline. CDR3 in DNA: TGTGCCAGTCGACAGGGGGCCCCCTACGAGCAGTACTTC. This translates into CASRQGAPYEQYF.

The chain links TRBV12-5 to TRBJ2-2; 7 nucleotides match TRBD1. Germline V gives CDR1 LGHNT, CDR2 FRNRAP. The CDR3 spans 17 residues. Losses at the gene ends were 0 bases for V and 0 bases for J; bases not matched to a gene: 4. CDR3 nucleotide sequence: TGTGCTAGTGGTTTGGTCAGGACAGGAGCGAACACCGGGGAGCTGTTTTTT. This gives the protein CASGLVRTGANTGELFF. The whole variable domain, remainder taken from reference TRBV12-5 and TRBJ2-2, is DARVTQTPRHKVTEMGQEVTMRCQPILGHNTVFWYRQTMMQGLELLAYFRNRAPLDDSGMPKDRFSAEMPDATLATLKIQPSEPRDSAVYFCASGLVRTGANTGELFFGEGSRLTVL.